The sequence of this TCR beta chain was determined in a study of blood T cells in healthy people across ages. General study points: It was found that TCR beta diversity correlated strongly with the percentage of naive T cells. A greater number of naive CD4+ cells and higher diversity distinguished long-lived donors from aged donors.

The CDR3 is made up of 13 amino acids. The germline V gene has CDR1 MNHEY and CDR2 SVGEGT. V dropped 6 bases and J dropped 8 bases, with 16 bases sitting between them. About this clonotype itself: The target antigen is unknown.

Alongside a J-beta primer mix, a sample-barcoded 5' primer served in a second PCR lasting about 7 to 12 cycles. TCRdb processed the 5' RACE reads anew with MiXCR; each CDR3 protein has one entry. The table lists about 1.1 million distinct CDR3 sequences, roughly two fifths of them singletons. The TCR was taken from a young man in good health. This rearrangement joins TRBV6-2 or TRBV6-3 to TRBJ1-2, with D possibly TRBD1 on 5 matching bases. Sequences were obtained from blood. CDR3 in amino acids: CASSRSRAGGYTF. The CDR3, as DNA: TGTGCCAGCAGCCGTAGCAGGGCGGGAGGCTACACCTTC.